A selection of T cell receptor beta chains follows, all from one sample in a study of esophageal squamous cell carcinoma under preoperative chemotherapy. TCRdb re-called the PCR reads with MiXCR, one entry per CDR3 protein. The table records roughly 15,000 distinct CDR3 sequences, 60% of them present only once. The sample was acquired from a patient given preoperative chemotherapy. The receptors were sampled from a human donor with esophageal squamous cell carcinoma. The donor label of this sample is uncertain. CDR3s leave out the opening cysteine and the closing phenylalanine or tryptophan. The order of the fields is CDR3 protein, J gene, D gene, V gene. A D gene is named only where the DNA matches it firmly.

ASAGVRETQF	TRBJ2-1	.	TRBV7-7
ASSSRGGPQETQY	.	TRBD2	TRBV19
ASRFTSGREQF	TRBJ2-1	TRBD2	TRBV6-5
ATYARGPQTSGKYNEQF	TRBJ2-1	TRBD2	TRBV10-3
ASSEAGLGAKNIQY	TRBJ2-4	.	TRBV6-1
ASSQNPGPQY	TRBJ2-7	.	TRBV7-6
ASSYSPDRAETQF	TRBJ2-1	TRBD1	TRBV6-5
AQPLRLAGGGETQY	TRBJ2-5	TRBD2	TRBV12-3/TRBV12-4
ASSEAGAGDTQY	TRBJ2-3	.	TRBV6-1
ASSPMAGTGHNEQF	TRBJ2-1	TRBD1	TRBV6-1
ASRGNGGDDAETQY	TRBJ2-3	TRBD2	TRBV6-1
ASSLVSSGSWGEQY	.	TRBD2	TRBV7-2
ASSEGRDTGELF	TRBJ2-2	.	TRBV6-4
ASSRVASGMSDTQY	TRBJ2-3	TRBD2	TRBV7-6
ASRLEPSGANVLT	TRBJ2-6	.	TRBV6-1
ASRLGGKETQY	TRBJ2-5	.	TRBV11-3
ASSEGAGGSSYNEQY	.	.	TRBV6-1